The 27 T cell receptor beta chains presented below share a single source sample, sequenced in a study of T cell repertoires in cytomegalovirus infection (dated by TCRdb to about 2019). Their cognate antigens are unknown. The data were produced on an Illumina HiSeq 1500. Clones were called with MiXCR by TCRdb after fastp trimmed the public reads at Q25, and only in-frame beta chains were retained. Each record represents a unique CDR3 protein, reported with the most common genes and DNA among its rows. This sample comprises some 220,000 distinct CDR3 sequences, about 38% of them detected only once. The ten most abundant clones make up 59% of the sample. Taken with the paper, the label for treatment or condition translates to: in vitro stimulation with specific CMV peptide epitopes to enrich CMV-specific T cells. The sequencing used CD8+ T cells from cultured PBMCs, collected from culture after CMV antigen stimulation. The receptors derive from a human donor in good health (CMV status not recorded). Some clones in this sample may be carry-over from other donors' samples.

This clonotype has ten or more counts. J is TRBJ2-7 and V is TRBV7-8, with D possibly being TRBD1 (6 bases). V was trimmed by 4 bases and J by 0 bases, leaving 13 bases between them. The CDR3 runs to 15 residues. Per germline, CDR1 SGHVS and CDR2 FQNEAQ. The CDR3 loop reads CASSSDRLISYEQYF. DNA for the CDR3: TGTGCCAGCAGCTCCGACAGGTTGATCTCCTACGAGCAGTACTTC.

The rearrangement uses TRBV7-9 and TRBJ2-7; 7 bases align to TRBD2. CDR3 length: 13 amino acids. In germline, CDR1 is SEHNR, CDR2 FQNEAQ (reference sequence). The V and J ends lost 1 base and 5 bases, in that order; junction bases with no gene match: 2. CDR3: CASSLERGNEQYF. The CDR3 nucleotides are TGTGCCAGCAGCTTAGAGCGGGGCAACGAGCAGTACTTC.

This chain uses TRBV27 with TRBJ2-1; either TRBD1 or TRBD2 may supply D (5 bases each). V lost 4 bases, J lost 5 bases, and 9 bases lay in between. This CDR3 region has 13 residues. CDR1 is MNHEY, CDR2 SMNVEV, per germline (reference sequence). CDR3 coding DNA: TGTGCCAGCAGTTGGGGGAAAAACAATGAGCAGTTCTTC. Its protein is CASSWGKNNEQFF.

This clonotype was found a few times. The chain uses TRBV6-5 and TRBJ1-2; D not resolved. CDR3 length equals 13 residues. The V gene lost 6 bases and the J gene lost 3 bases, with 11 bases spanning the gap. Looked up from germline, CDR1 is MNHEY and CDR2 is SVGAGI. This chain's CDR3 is CASRPGVDYGYTF. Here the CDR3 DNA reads TGTGCCAGCAGACCCGGGGTAGACTATGGCTACACCTTC.

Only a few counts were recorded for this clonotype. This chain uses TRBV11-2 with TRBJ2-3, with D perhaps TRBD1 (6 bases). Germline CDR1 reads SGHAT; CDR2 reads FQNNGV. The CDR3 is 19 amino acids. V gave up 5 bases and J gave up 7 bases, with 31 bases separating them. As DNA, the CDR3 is TGTGCCAGCAGCACACCGGACAGATCGAGACCCTTTTGGCCAAATACGCAGTATTTT. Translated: CASSTPDRSRPFWPNTQYF.

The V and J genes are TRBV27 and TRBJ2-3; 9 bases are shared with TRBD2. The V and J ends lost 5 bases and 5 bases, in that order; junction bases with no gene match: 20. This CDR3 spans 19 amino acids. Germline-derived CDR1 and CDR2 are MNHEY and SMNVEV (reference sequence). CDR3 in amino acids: CASSKLAGSFFWGKDTQYF. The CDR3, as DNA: TGTGCCAGCAGTAAACTAGCGGGTAGTTTCTTTTGGGGTAAAGATACGCAGTATTTT.

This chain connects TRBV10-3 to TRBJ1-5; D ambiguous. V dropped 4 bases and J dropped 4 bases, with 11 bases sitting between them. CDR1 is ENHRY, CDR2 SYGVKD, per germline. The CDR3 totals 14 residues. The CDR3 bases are TGTGCCATCAGTGCCAGTGACGGGAATCAGCCCCAGCATTTT. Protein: CAISASDGNQPQHF.

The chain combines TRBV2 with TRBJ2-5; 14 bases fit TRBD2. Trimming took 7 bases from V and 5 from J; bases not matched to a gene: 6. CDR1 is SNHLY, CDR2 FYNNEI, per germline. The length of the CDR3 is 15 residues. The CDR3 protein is CASKGTSGSYETQYF. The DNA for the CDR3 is TGTGCCAGCAAAGGGACTAGCGGGAGTTATGAGACCCAGTACTTC.

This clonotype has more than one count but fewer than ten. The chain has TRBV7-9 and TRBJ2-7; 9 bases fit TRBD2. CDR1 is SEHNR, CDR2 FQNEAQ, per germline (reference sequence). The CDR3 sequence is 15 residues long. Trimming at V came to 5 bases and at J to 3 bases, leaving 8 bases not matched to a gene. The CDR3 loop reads CASSGLLAGYYEQYF. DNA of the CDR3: TGTGCCAGCAGCGGGCTGCTAGCGGGATACTACGAGCAGTACTTC.

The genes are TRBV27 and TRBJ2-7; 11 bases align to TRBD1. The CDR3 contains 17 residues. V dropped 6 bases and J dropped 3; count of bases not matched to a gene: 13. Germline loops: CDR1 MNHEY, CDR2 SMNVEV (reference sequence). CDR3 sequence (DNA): TGTGCCAGCAGGTCACCGGACAGGGGGCGACTTCTCTACGAGCAGTACTTC. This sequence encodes CASRSPDRGRLLYEQYF.

CDR3 sequence (DNA): TGTGCCAGCAGCTTCCGTGGGAACGACAGAGCTCCGAACACCGGGGAGCTGTTTTTT. It specifies CASSFRGNDRAPNTGELFF. The chain uses TRBV7-6 and TRBJ2-2; maybe TRBD1 (5 bases). Trimming stripped 3 bases from V and 0 bases from J, with 20 bases between. This CDR3 contains 19 residues. Germline CDR1 and CDR2: SGHVS and FNYEAQ.

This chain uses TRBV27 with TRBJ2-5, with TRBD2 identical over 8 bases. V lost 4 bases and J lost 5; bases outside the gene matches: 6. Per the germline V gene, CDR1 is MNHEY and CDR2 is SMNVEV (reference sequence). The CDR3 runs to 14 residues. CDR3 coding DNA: TGTGCCAGCAGTTCGGGACTAGAGGTGGAGACCCAGTACTTC. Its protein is CASSSGLEVETQYF.

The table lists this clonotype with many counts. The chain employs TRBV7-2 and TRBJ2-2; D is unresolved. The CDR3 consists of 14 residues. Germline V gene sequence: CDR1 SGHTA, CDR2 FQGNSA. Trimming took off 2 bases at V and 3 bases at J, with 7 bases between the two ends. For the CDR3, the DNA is TGTGCCAGCAGCTTATACGAATACACCGGGGAGCTGTTTTTT. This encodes CASSLYEYTGELFF.

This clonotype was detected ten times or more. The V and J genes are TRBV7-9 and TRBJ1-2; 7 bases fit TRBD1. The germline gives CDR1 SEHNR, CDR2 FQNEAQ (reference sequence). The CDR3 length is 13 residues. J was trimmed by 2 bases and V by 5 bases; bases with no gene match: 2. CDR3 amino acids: CASSRQGNYGYTF. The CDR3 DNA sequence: TGTGCCAGCAGCCGACAGGGAAACTATGGCTACACCTTC.

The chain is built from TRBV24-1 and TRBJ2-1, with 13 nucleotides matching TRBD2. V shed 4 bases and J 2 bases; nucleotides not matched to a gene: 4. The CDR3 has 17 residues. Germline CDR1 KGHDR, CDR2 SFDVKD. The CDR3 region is CATSDRTSGRPYNEQFF. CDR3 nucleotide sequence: TGTGCCACCAGTGACCGGACTAGCGGGAGACCCTACAATGAGCAGTTCTTC.

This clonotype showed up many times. CDR3 coding DNA: TGTGCCAGCAGCTTATATCCGGGGCTGGCCTACGAGCAGTACTTC. Its translation is CASSLYPGLAYEQYF. The chain combines TRBV7-2 with TRBJ2-7; TRBD1 or TRBD2 may be the D gene (5 bases each). The germline V gene has CDR1 SGHTA and CDR2 FQGNSA. This CDR3 region has 15 residues. V gave up 2 bases and J gave up 2 bases, with 13 bases separating them.

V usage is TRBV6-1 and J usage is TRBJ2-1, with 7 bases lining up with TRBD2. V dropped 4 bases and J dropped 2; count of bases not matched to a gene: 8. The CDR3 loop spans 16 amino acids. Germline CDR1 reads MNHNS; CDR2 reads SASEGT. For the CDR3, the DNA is TGTGCCAGCAGTGCCTGGACTAGGGAGACCTACAATGAGCAGTTCTTC. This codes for CASSAWTRETYNEQFF.

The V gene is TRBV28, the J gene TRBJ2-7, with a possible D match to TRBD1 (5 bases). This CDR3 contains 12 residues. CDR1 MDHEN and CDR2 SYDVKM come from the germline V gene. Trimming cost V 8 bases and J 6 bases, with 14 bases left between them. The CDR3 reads CASRTSGLEQYF. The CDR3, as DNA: TGTGCCAGCCGCACGTCAGGGCTCGAGCAGTACTTC.

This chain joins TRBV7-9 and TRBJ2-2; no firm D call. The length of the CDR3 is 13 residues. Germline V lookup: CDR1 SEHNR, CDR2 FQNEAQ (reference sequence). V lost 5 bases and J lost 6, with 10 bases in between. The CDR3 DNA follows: TGTGCCAGCAGCGTGGGGTTCCCCGGGGAGCTGTTTTTT. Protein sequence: CASSVGFPGELFF. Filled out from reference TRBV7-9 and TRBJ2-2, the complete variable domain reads DTGVSQNPRHKITKRGQNVTFRCDPISEHNRLYWYRQTLGQGPEFLTYFQNEAQLEKSRLLSDRFSAERPKGSFSTLEIQRTEQGDSAMYLCASSVGFPGELFFGEGSRLTVL.

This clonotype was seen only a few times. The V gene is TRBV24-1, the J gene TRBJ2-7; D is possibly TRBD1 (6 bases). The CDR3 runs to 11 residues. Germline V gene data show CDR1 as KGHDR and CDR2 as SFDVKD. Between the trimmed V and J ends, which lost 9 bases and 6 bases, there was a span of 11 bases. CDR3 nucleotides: TGTGCCACCTCCACAGGGAGCGAGCAGTACTTC. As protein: CATSTGSEQYF.

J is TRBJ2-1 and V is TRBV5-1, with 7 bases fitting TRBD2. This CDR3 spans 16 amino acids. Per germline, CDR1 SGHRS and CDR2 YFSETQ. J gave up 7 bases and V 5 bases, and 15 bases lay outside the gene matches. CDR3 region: CASSYFGEGGRNEQFF. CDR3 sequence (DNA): TGCGCCAGCAGTTACTTCGGGGAGGGTGGTCGGAATGAGCAGTTCTTC.

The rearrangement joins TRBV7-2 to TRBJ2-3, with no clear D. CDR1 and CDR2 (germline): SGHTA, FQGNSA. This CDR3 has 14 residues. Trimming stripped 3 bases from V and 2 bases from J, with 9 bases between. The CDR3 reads CASSLLPITDTQYF. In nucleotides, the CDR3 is TGTGCCAGCAGCTTGCTACCCATCACAGATACGCAGTATTTT.

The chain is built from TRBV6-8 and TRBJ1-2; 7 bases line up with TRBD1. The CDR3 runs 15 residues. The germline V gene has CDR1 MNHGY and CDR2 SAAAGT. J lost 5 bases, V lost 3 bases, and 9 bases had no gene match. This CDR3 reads CASSYHGTDSYGYTF. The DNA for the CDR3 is TGTGCCAGCAGTTATCACGGGACAGATTCTTATGGCTACACCTTC.

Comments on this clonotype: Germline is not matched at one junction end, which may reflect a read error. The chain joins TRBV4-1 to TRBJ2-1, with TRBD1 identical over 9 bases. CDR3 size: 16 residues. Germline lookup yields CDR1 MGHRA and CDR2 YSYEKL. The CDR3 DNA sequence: TGTGCAAGCAGCCAAGTGGGACAGGGAGTCTACAATGAGCGGTTCTTC. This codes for CASSQVGQGVYNERFF.

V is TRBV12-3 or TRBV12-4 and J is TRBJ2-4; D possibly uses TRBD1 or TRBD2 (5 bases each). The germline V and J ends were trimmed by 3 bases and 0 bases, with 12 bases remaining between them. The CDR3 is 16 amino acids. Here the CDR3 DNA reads TGTGCCAGCAGTTTGGAGAGGGGAGTAGCCAAAAACATTCAGTACTTC. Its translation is CASSLERGVAKNIQYF.

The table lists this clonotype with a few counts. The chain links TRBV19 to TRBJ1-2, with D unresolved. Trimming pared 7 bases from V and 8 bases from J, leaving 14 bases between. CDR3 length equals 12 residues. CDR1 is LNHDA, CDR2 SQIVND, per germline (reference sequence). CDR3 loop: CASTFGSYGYTF. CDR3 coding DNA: TGTGCCAGTACCTTCGGCAGCTACGGCTACACCTTC.

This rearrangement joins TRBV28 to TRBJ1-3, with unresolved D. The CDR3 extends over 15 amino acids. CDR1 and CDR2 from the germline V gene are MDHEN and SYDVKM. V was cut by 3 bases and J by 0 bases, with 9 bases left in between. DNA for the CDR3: TGTGCCAGCAGTTTCCAGCCTTTCTCTGGAAACACCATATATTTT. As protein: CASSFQPFSGNTIYF.